The 21 T cell receptor beta chains presented below share a single source sample, sequenced in a study of identical twins. TCRdb fed the 5' RACE reads into MiXCR, producing one record per CDR3 protein. Of 500,000 to 650,000 distinct CDR3 sequences listed, roughly 7.2% were seen once; the top ten hold 1.5% to 2%. The sample was also linked to a second study, of yellow fever vaccine responses in identical twins.

Sequenced input: PBMCs. The origin of the receptors is a woman aged 18-29 years in good health.

The V gene is TRBV5-1, the J gene TRBJ2-1; 7 bases are shared with TRBD2. The tail of the sequence fits TRBJ2-7 better, so the J call may be wrong. The germline V gene encodes CDR1 SGHRS and CDR2 YFSETQ. The CDR3 runs 15 residues. CDR3 nucleotides: TGCGCCAGCAGCTTGGTAGCGGGCTCCTACAATGAGCAGTACTTC. It encodes CASSLVAGSYNEQYF.

This clonotype showed up just a few times. This chain connects TRBV27 to TRBJ2-1; 9 nucleotides align to TRBD2. This CDR3 comprises 13 residues. Germline values: CDR1 MNHEY, CDR2 SMNVEV (reference sequence). The V segment lost 8 bases and the J segment 15 bases; nucleotides outside the gene matches: 14. This chain's CDR3 is CASRLAEEVLWFF. CDR3 nucleotide sequence: TGTGCCAGCCGACTAGCGGAGGAGGTGTTATGGTTCTTC.

This clonotype was detected many times. The J gene is TRBJ2-3, the V gene TRBV10-3; 8 bases align to TRBD1. The junction had 1 base not matched to a gene; V was cut back by 4 bases and J by 4 bases. This CDR3 spans 13 amino acids. Germline V CDR1 and CDR2: ENHRY, SYGVKD. The CDR3 nucleotides are TGTGCCATCAGTGGACAGGGGTCAGATACGCAGTATTTT. It encodes CAISGQGSDTQYF.

This chain links TRBV7-2 with TRBJ1-2, with 7 bases aligning to TRBD1. The V and J ends lost 10 bases and 5 bases, in that order; junction bases with no gene match: 16. Germline V lookup: CDR1 SGHTA, CDR2 FQGNSA. This CDR3 is 15 amino acids long. The CDR3 DNA is TGTGCCAATAGACCCCCGGGACAGAGTCTATATGGCTACACCTTC. Translating gives CANRPPGQSLYGYTF.

The V and J genes are TRBV11-2 and TRBJ2-2; TRBD1 matches 9 bases. Germline V lookup: CDR1 SGHAT, CDR2 FQNNGV. V lost 5 bases, J lost 0 bases, and 7 bases stayed unmatched. The CDR3 has 17 residues. CDR3 protein: CASSPRTGATNTGELFF. For the CDR3, the DNA is TGTGCCAGCAGCCCAAGGACAGGGGCTACGAACACCGGGGAGCTGTTTTTT.

Concerning this clonotype: A much larger clonotype is one base distant, so this may be a read error. The CDR3 carries no conserved terminal phenylalanine or tryptophan, so it likely arises from a read error. CDR3 nucleotides: TGCGCCAGCAGCACCACAGGGCCCGGGCCCCAGTACTAC. This codes for CASSTTGPGPQYY. This sequence joins TRBV5-1 and TRBJ2-5, with D possibly TRBD1 on 6 matching bases. The V end was cut by 4 bases, the J end by 9 bases, with 16 bases between. The CDR3 is 13 amino acids. The germline CDR1 and CDR2 sequences are SGHRS and YFSETQ.

This clonotype occurred many times. The rearrangement links TRBV4-2 to TRBJ1-1; weak D call: TRBD1 (6 bases). There are 19 residues in the CDR3. Germline values: CDR1 LGHNA, CDR2 YNFKEQ. Between the trimmed V and J ends, which lost 0 bases and 0 bases, there was a span of 20 bases. The CDR3 reads CASSQESTRAGAMNTEAFF. The CDR3 DNA reads as TGTGCCAGCAGCCAAGAGTCCACCAGGGCAGGGGCCATGAACACTGAAGCTTTCTTT.

This clonotype came up a few times. The chain has TRBV20-1 and TRBJ2-1, with 10 bases identical to TRBD1. The CDR3 is made up of 15 amino acids. CDR1 DFQATT and CDR2 SNEGSKA come from the germline V gene (reference sequence). Unmatched junction bases numbered 9, after V lost 6 bases and J lost 4 bases. The CDR3 region has the DNA TGCAGTGCCGTCACTCCGGGACAGGGGTACAATGAGCAGTTCTTC. Protein: CSAVTPGQGYNEQFF.

This clonotype was observed at least ten times. J is TRBJ2-1 and V is TRBV11-1, with 11 nucleotides matching TRBD2. The J segment lost 0 bases and the V segment lost 3 bases, leaving 10 bases of the junction unmatched. CDR1 is SGHAT, CDR2 FQDESV, per germline (reference sequence). The CDR3 spans 19 residues. In DNA, the CDR3 is TGTGCCAGCAGCTTCTGGGTAGCGGGGGGGTCGAGCTCCTACAATGAGCAGTTCTTC. Protein sequence: CASSFWVAGGSSSYNEQFF.

This clonotype has at least ten counts. CDR3 sequence: CASSLRGSGGAGEQFF. Here the CDR3 DNA reads TGTGCCAGCAGCTTACGAGGTAGCGGGGGGGCGGGTGAGCAGTTCTTC. The V call is TRBV7-6, the J call TRBJ2-1; TRBD2 agrees at 11 bases. Germline trimming cut 2 bases from V and 9 bases from J; bases unmatched to any gene: 9. CDR1 and CDR2 (germline): SGHVS, FNYEAQ. The CDR3 has 16 residues.

This clonotype was recorded many times. The chain carries TRBV6-1 and TRBJ2-2; D is undetermined. The germline V gene has CDR1 MNHNS and CDR2 SASEGT. The ends were cut back, 6 bases at V and 6 bases at J, with 14 bases in the middle. The CDR3 covers 14 residues. The CDR3 here is CASRVGYIPGELFF. The CDR3 DNA sequence: TGTGCCAGCAGGGTTGGATACATACCCGGGGAGCTGTTTTTT.

V usage is TRBV20-1 and J usage is TRBJ2-1, with D tentatively TRBD1 (5 bases). The CDR3 contains 13 residues. Looked up from germline, CDR1 is DFQATT and CDR2 is SNEGSKA (reference sequence). Trimming stripped 5 bases from V and 5 bases from J, with 13 bases between. The CDR3 here is CSAPDSYNNEQFF. The CDR3 nucleotides are TGCAGTGCTCCCGACAGCTACAACAATGAGCAGTTCTTC.

This rearrangement joins TRBV15 to TRBJ2-3; D is unclear. Germline loops: CDR1 LNHNV, CDR2 YYDKDF (reference sequence). There are 13 residues in the CDR3. V gave up 3 bases and J gave up 2 bases, with 6 bases separating them. The DNA for the CDR3 is TGTGCCACCAGCAGTGAAAACACAGATACGCAGTATTTT. This sequence encodes CATSSENTDTQYF.

The CDR3 coding sequence is TGTGCCATCTCGCGGGCAGATAGAACCTACGAGCAGTACTTC. As protein: CAISRADRTYEQYF. The chain is built from TRBV10-3 and TRBJ2-7; a weak D match, TRBD2 (5 bases). V was clipped by 8 bases and J by 2 bases, with 16 bases between them. This CDR3 contains 14 residues. In germline, CDR1 is ENHRY, CDR2 SYGVKD.

This clonotype was recorded a few times. V gene TRBV19 combines with J gene TRBJ2-2, with 7 nucleotides matching TRBD2. V shed 3 bases, J shed 4 bases, and the junction held 5 bases outside the gene matches. Germline V CDR1 and CDR2: LNHDA, SQIVND (reference sequence). The length of the CDR3 is 15 residues. The chain's CDR3 is CASSIGRGSTGELFF. CDR3 coding DNA: TGTGCCAGTAGTATTGGGCGGGGGAGCACCGGGGAGCTGTTTTTT.

This clonotype has ten or more counts. The V and J genes are TRBV18 and TRBJ2-7; the match to TRBD1 covers 9 bases. The CDR3 is 15 amino acids. The ends lost 5 bases at V and 6 bases at J; junction bases unmatched: 11. CDR1 is KGHSH and CDR2 is LQKENI in the germline V gene. For the CDR3, the DNA is TGTGCCAGCTCAATAACAGGGGGCGAGACAGGCGAGCAGTACTTC. It translates to CASSITGGETGEQYF.

This clonotype was recorded at least ten times. The chain joins TRBV20-1 to TRBJ1-1; D possibly corresponds to TRBD1 (6 bases). V gave up 3 bases and J gave up 0 bases, with 17 bases separating them. Germline values: CDR1 DFQATT, CDR2 SNEGSKA (reference sequence). The CDR3 covers 16 residues. The CDR3 reads CSASRGGPGMNTEAFF. In DNA, the CDR3 is TGCAGTGCTAGTAGGGGGGGACCCGGGATGAACACTGAAGCTTTCTTT.

This clonotype was counted between two and nine times. The V call is TRBV25-1, the J call TRBJ2-3; 9 nucleotides align to TRBD2. The CDR3 runs to 15 residues. CDR1 MGHDK and CDR2 SYGVNS come from the germline V gene. The trim removed 7 bases at V and 3 bases at J, leaving 8 bases unmatched. The CDR3 DNA reads TGTGCCAGCACAGGGCTAGCGGGGTTGACAGATACGCAGTATTTT. Its translation: CASTGLAGLTDTQYF.

The chain uses TRBV20-1 and TRBJ2-3, with 11 bases fitting TRBD2. After removal of 4 bases from V and 5 bases from J, the junction contained 5 bases not matched to a gene. Germline loops: CDR1 DFQATT, CDR2 SNEGSKA (reference sequence). CDR3 length equals 14 residues. This CDR3 reads CSATRLAGIDTQYF. The CDR3 coding sequence is TGCAGTGCTACTAGACTAGCGGGAATAGATACGCAGTATTTT.

The V call is TRBV27, the J call TRBJ2-4; D unresolved. CDR3 length: 13 amino acids. Trimming pared 5 bases from V and 5 bases from J, leaving 10 bases between. Germline V gene sequence: CDR1 MNHEY, CDR2 SMNVEV (reference sequence). The DNA of the CDR3 is TGTGCCAGCAGTGGCACGCATCAAAACATTCAGTACTTC. Translating it yields CASSGTHQNIQYF.

The chain links TRBV20-1 to TRBJ2-3; 10 bases fit TRBD1. Germline V gene sequence: CDR1 DFQATT, CDR2 SNEGSKA (reference sequence). With 6 bases clipped from V and 3 bases from J, the junction kept 12 bases outside the gene matches. The CDR3 runs 16 residues. CDR3 DNA sequence: TGCAGTGCCACCGCCGGGGCGGACAGGGGGACAGATACGCAGTATTTT. The encoded protein is CSATAGADRGTDTQYF.